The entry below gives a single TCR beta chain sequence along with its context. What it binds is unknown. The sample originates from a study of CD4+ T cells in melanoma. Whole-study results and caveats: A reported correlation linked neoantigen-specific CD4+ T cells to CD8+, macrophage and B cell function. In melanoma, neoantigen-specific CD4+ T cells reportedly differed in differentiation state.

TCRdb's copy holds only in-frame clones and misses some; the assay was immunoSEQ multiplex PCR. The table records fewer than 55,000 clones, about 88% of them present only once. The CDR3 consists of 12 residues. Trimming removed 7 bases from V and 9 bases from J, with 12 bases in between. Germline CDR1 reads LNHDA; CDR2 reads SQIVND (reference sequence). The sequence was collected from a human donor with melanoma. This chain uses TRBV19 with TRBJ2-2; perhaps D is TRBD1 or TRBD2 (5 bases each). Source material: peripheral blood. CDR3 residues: CASTGSIRELFF. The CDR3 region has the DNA TGTGCCAGTACAGGGAGTATCCGGGAGCTGTTTTTT.